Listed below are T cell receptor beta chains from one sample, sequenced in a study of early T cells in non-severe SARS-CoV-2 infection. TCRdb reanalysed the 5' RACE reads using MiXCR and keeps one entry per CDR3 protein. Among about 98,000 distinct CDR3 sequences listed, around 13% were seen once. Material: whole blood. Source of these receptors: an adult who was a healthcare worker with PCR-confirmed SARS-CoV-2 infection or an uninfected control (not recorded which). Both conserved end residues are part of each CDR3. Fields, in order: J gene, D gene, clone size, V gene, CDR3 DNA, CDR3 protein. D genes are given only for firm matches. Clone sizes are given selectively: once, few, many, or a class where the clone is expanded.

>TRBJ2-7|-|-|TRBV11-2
TGTGCCAGCAGCTTAGTGGTTTCGGAAGGGAGCGAGCAGTACTTC
CASSLVVSEGSEQYF
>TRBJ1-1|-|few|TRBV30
TGTGCCTGGAGTGTGACTCTTAGGTCCGGTGAAGCTTTCTTT
CAWSVTLRSGEAFF
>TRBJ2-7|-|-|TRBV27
TGTGCCAGCAGTTTATCGCCGGTTGGGGAGCAGTACTTC
CASSLSPVGEQYF
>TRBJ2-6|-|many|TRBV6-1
TGTGCCAGCAGTGTCCGGGCCCAGACAGCTGGGGCCAACGTCCTGACTTTC
CASSVRAQTAGANVLTF
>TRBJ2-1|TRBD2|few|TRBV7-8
TGTGCCAGCAGCAAGCGGGAGGGCGGGAATGAGCAGTTCTTC
CASSKREGGNEQFF
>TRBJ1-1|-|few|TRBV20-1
TGCAGTGCTCGGGCTCAAGCTGAAGCTTTCTTT
CSARAQAEAFF
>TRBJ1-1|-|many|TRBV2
TGTGCCAGCAGTGTGGGCAGGGGCGACACTGAAGCTTTCTTT
CASSVGRGDTEAFF
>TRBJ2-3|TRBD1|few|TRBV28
TGTGCCAGCAGTAGGTGGACAGGGGGCGTCACAGATACGCAGTATTTT
CASSRWTGGVTDTQYF
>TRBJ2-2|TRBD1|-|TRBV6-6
TGTGCCAGCAGTTACCCAAAAGGGACAGGGAAGGTCCCCGGGGAGCTGTTTTTT
CASSYPKGTGKVPGELFF
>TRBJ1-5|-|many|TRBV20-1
TGCAGTGCTAGAGATCCAAATCAGCCCCAGCATTTT
CSARDPNQPQHF
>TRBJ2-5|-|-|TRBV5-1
TGCGCCAGCAGCTCTCTCTTAGGGAGCGAAGAGACCCAGTACTTC
CASSSLLGSEETQYF
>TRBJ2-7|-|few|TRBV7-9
TGTGCCAGCAGCTTAAAGCGGAACTCCTACGAGCAGTACTTC
CASSLKRNSYEQYF
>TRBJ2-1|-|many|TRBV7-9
TGTGCCAGCAGCTTATCGGGGAATGAGCAGTTCTTC
CASSLSGNEQFF
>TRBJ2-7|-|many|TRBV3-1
TGTGCCAGCAGCCAAGGTTCGTACGAGCAGTACTTC
CASSQGSYEQYF
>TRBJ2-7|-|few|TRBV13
TGTGCCAGCAGAGGAGGGAGCTACGAGCAGTACTTC
CASRGGSYEQYF
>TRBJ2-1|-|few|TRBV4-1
TGCGCCAGCAGCCAAGGTCGGGGGACAGCCCCCTACAATGAGCAGTTCTTC
CASSQGRGTAPYNEQFF